The present entry profiles one T cell receptor (beta chain) with its context. Its antigen remains unidentified. Base qualities are not recorded, but no much larger clone differs from it by a single base. Spanning cysteine to phenylalanine, the CDR3 consists of 20 amino acids. Only the CDR3 portion is preserved as DNA: 60 bases, with reading frame beginning at the first base. These data come from a study of OX40 agonist ivuxolimab in advanced cancers. With regard to the full study: Ivuxolimab was an agonistic, fully human IgG2 monoclonal antibody directed against OX40 (CD134), a costimulatory receptor. A male proportion of roughly 80% and a mean age of 60 years, ranging from about 23 to 90, were recorded for the dose-escalation cohort. Patients were allowed to have had prior anti-PD-1, anti-PD-L1 or anti-CTLA-4 therapy, and around 41% of the dose-escalation patients had previously received checkpoint inhibitors. The monotherapy dose-escalation portion (N = 52 patients) of the phase I ivuxolimab trial is reported in the paper. Of the roughly 50 dose-escalation patients, hepatocellular carcinoma was present in approximately 20, melanoma in approximately 15, renal cell carcinoma in 9 and head and neck cancer in 9. Intravenous ivuxolimab was administered to patients every 2 weeks at six dose levels: 0.01, 0.1, 0.3, 1.5, 3 and 10 mg/kg. Three dose-escalation patients achieved partial responses, one with hepatocellular carcinoma and two with cutaneous melanoma. Peripheral TCRbeta sequencing aimed to test whether ivuxolimab altered TCR sequence diversity and caused clonal T-cell expansion. Findings and caveats that apply to the study as a whole: Which antigens the clonally expanded peripheral T cells were specific for was not determined. Low levels of normalized T-cell clonal expansion were also shown by some nonresponding patients. In partial responders in the 0.1-3.0 mg/kg groups, normalized peripheral clonal expansion was found to be among the lowest, especially among CD8+ T cells. At doses of 0.1 to 3.0 mg/kg, clonal expansion of both CD4+ and CD8+ T cells in blood was seen between baseline and week 6. After ivuxolimab, more expanded clones were found on average in CD8+ T cells than in CD4+ T cells.

Patients with a history of autoimmune disease or receiving systemic immunosuppression were excluded from the trial. Peripheral blood for TCR sequencing was collected from all dose cohorts at baseline, on cycle 4 day 1, and on cycle 7 day 1. Samples came from an open-label, multicenter, first-in-human phase I dose-escalation trial of ivuxolimab. The trial enrolled adults with locally advanced or metastatic head and neck squamous cell, hepatocellular, melanoma or renal cell carcinoma. Before TCR sequencing, CD4+ T cells and CD8+ T cells from peripheral blood were sorted into separate populations. Genomic DNA was isolated from the sorted cells so that the TCRbeta CDR3 region could be sequenced. The immunoSEQ Assay was used for sequencing of TCRbeta CDR3 regions. TCRdb obtained this table from immuneACCESS and retained in-frame rearrangements with V and J assigned. These tables miss some clones; where compared with another copy, unresolved V genes account for less than half of the shortfall, and the remainder is unexplained. In all, the sample holds around 110,000 clones, and approximately 90% of those were seen once. The ten largest clones add up to roughly 0.5% of the sample.

The rearrangement joined TRBV1 to TRBJ1-3; the D segment call TRBD1 is taken from the table without a DNA check. TRBV1 counts as a pseudogene. Sequencing was performed on CD4+ or CD8+ T cells sorted from blood, taken in a trial of the OX40 agonist ivuxolimab. The receptor comes from an adult with an advanced solid tumor such as melanoma, head and neck, liver or kidney cancer. Here is the DNA: TGCACCAGCAGCCAAGGGCGGAGGGACAGGGGTTACCTTGGTGGAAACACCATATATTTT. Its protein product is CTSSQGRRDRGYLGGNTIYF.